The 28 T cell receptor beta chains listed next were all sequenced from one sample in a study of shared clonotypes between healthy human individuals. CD45RO-negative cells were positively selected for CCR7, leaving out terminally differentiated effector memory CD45RA+ cells. Using immunoSEQ multiplex PCR, the repertoire was profiled, and TCRdb retains in-frame clones only, with some absent. The sample includes about 2.2 million clones, around 93% of them seen just once. The sample consisted of naive CD8+ T cells from PBMCs. The receptors stem from a man aged 18 to 30 in good health. Some clones in this sample may be carry-over from other donors' samples.

The V and J genes are TRBV5-1 and TRBJ2-2; 7 nucleotides match TRBD2. The CDR3 runs to 15 residues. Germline CDR1 reads SGHRS; CDR2 reads YFSETQ. The V segment lost 1 base and the J segment 0 bases; nucleotides outside the gene matches: 0. DNA for the CDR3: TGCGCCAGCAGCTTGACTAGCGCGAACACCGGGGAGCTGTTTTTT. Translating gives CASSLTSANTGELFF.

Comments on this clone: The identical CDR3 is also encoded by other nucleotide sequences in the sample. The V call is TRBV7-2, the J call TRBJ2-1; D gene uncertain. V was shortened by 1 base and J by 7 bases, with 5 bases between the two germline ends. CDR3 length: 12 amino acids. Germline V gene lookup returns CDR1 SGHTA and CDR2 FQGNSA. This chain's CDR3 is CASSLGRNEQFF. The CDR3 nucleotides are TGTGCCAGCAGCTTAGGACGTAATGAGCAGTTCTTC.

The chain couples TRBV27 to TRBJ1-2; D not resolved. From germline, CDR1 is MNHEY and CDR2 SMNVEV (reference sequence). The CDR3 is 13 residues long. V lost 5 bases and J 4 bases, leaving 11 bases between the germline ends. The CDR3 sequence: CASSPQRVYGYTF. The CDR3 DNA is TGTGCCAGCAGTCCACAGAGGGTCTATGGCTACACCTTC.

The genes are TRBV28 and TRBJ2-2; weak D call: TRBD1 (6 bases). The CDR3 contains 14 residues. In germline, CDR1 is MDHEN, CDR2 SYDVKM. V shed 3 bases and J shed 11 bases, with 16 bases lying between them. The CDR3 DNA is TGTGCCAGCAGTTTCTCAATTACAGGGACAGAGCTGTTTTTT. The encoded protein is CASSFSITGTELFF.

The chain recombines TRBV27 with TRBJ2-1; 11 bases are a match to TRBD1. The CDR3 is made up of 17 amino acids. Per the germline V gene, CDR1 is MNHEY and CDR2 is SMNVEV (reference sequence). After removal of 4 bases from V and 4 bases from J, the junction contained 9 bases not matched to a gene. The CDR3 sequence: CASSYSDRGRSYNEQFF. CDR3 in DNA: TGTGCCAGCAGTTACTCGGACAGGGGGCGTTCGTACAATGAGCAGTTCTTC.

The chain has TRBV5-1 and TRBJ2-2; D call uncertain. The CDR3 is 13 amino acids. The V and J ends lost 0 bases and 11 bases respectively, with 11 bases between them. Germline V gene lookup returns CDR1 SGHRS and CDR2 YFSETQ. In DNA, the CDR3 is TGCGCCAGCAGCTTGGATCTTGGCGCCGAGCTGTTTTTT. Translating gives CASSLDLGAELFF.

The chain is built from TRBV7-9 and TRBJ1-2, with a tentative D call TRBD1 (6 bases). Trimming took 3 bases from V and 6 from J, leaving 14 bases between them. CDR1 SEHNR and CDR2 FQNEAQ come from the germline V gene (reference sequence). This CDR3 comprises 14 residues. In DNA, the CDR3 is TGTGCCAGCAGCTTCGGGGGGGCCTTGGATGGCTACACCTTC. It translates to CASSFGGALDGYTF.

This sequence joins TRBV7-3 and TRBJ2-5; 7 bases agree with TRBD2. The CDR3 covers 13 residues. J gave up 2 bases and V 4 bases, and 1 base lay outside the gene matches. CDR1 is SGHTA and CDR2 is FQGTGA in the germline V gene. CDR3 sequence: CASSSGGQETQYF. The CDR3 nucleotides read TGTGCCAGCAGCTCGGGGGGACAAGAGACCCAGTACTTC.

The chain is built from TRBV12-5 and TRBJ1-5, with D perhaps matching TRBD1 (6 bases). CDR3 size: 14 residues. Trimming took 6 bases from V and 4 from J, leaving 13 bases between them. The germline gives CDR1 LGHNT, CDR2 FRNRAP. CDR3 protein: CASGSGETNQPQHF. In DNA form, the CDR3 reads TGTGCTAGTGGCTCAGGGGAGACTAATCAGCCCCAGCATTTT.

In this sample, this clone turned up once. This chain connects TRBV5-6 to TRBJ1-1; no firm D call. Trimming took off 0 bases at V and 6 bases at J, with 12 bases between the two ends. The CDR3 length is 14 residues. The V gene's germline CDR1 is SGHDT and CDR2 YYEEEE. The DNA for the CDR3 is TGTGCCAGCAGCTTGGGGACGGTCTGGGCTGAAGCTTTCTTT. This sequence encodes CASSLGTVWAEAFF. The variable domain in full, completed from reference TRBV5-6 and TRBJ1-1, reads DAGVTQSPTHLIKTRGQQVTLRCSPKSGHDTVSWYQQALGQGPQFIFQYYEEEERQRGNFPDRFSGHQFPNYSSELNVNALLLGDSALYLCASSLGTVWAEAFFGQGTRLTVV.

This clone was recorded a few times. The V call is TRBV5-8, the J call TRBJ1-1; D gene ambiguous. The V gene lost 3 bases and the J gene lost 2 bases, with 8 bases spanning the gap. This CDR3 comprises 13 residues. CDR1 and CDR2 from the germline V gene are SGHTS and YDEGEE. The chain's CDR3 is CASSYHRNTEAFF. The CDR3 coding sequence is TGTGCCAGCAGCTATCATAGAAACACTGAAGCTTTCTTT.

This chain uses TRBV18 with TRBJ2-7, with unresolved D. Per the germline V gene, CDR1 is KGHSH and CDR2 is LQKENI. The CDR3 spans 16 residues. The V end lost 3 bases, the J end lost 2 bases, and 17 bases lay between the germline ends. The CDR3 nucleotides read TGTGCCAGCTCACCGCCACCACGGAGCGCTACCTACGAGCAGTACTTC. This gives the protein CASSPPPRSATYEQYF.

This chain links TRBV25-1 with TRBJ2-1; no definite D call. The V and J ends lost 5 bases and 6 bases respectively, with 14 bases between them. This CDR3 is 14 amino acids long. Germline CDR1 reads MGHDK; CDR2 reads SYGVNS. DNA of the CDR3: TGTGCCAGCAGTCCTTGGACCCCCGTCAATGAGCAGTTCTTC. Translated, it gives CASSPWTPVNEQFF.

The chain carries TRBV7-3 and TRBJ2-1; D is ambiguous. CDR1 is SGHTA and CDR2 is FQGTGA in the germline V gene. V lost 2 bases and J lost 0, with 11 bases in between. The CDR3 sequence is 16 residues long. The DNA for the CDR3 is TGTGCCAGCAGCTTAGGGCGTGCGGTCTCCTACAATGAGCAGTTCTTC. This codes for CASSLGRAVSYNEQFF.

The chain employs TRBV27 and TRBJ1-1; maybe TRBD1 (6 bases). Per germline, CDR1 MNHEY and CDR2 SMNVEV (reference sequence). This CDR3 is built from 14 residues. Deletions cut 6 bases from V and 11 bases from J, with 22 bases between. Here the CDR3 reads CASRPRTEGPMAFF. The CDR3 DNA sequence: TGTGCCAGCAGACCCCGGACAGAGGGCCCGATGGCTTTCTTT.

This chain uses TRBV10-3 with TRBJ1-2; 10 positions agree with TRBD1. The length of the CDR3 is 16 residues. Losses at the gene ends were 5 bases for V and 5 bases for J; bases not matched to a gene: 11. Germline values: CDR1 ENHRY, CDR2 SYGVKD. The CDR3: CAISQDRGWGLYGYTF. CDR3 DNA: TGTGCCATCAGTCAGGACAGGGGGTGGGGCCTATATGGCTACACCTTC.

This clone was detected only a few times. The chain employs TRBV4-3 and TRBJ1-5; 8 bases match TRBD1. CDR3 length: 13 residues. Germline CDR1 and CDR2: LGHNA and YSLEER. With 5 bases clipped from V and 7 bases from J, the junction kept 4 bases outside the gene matches. This chain's CDR3 is CASSMDREQPQHF. CDR3 nucleotide sequence: TGCGCCAGCAGCATGGACAGGGAACAGCCCCAGCATTTT.

The V and J genes are TRBV29-1 and TRBJ2-1; 11 nucleotides align to TRBD2. The CDR3 consists of 13 residues. Unmatched junction bases numbered 8, after V lost 7 bases and J lost 9 bases. Germline V CDR1 and CDR2: SQVTM, ANQGSEA. The CDR3 DNA is TGCAGCGCGTTAGCGGGAGGGCCCGGTGAGCAGTTCTTC. Protein product: CSALAGGPGEQFF.

V gene TRBV9 combines with J gene TRBJ1-2; 10 bases map to TRBD1. The V gene's germline CDR1 is SGDLS and CDR2 YYNGEE. The CDR3 covers 15 residues. V lost 2 bases to trimming and J lost 4 bases; unmatched junction nucleotides: 5. The CDR3 sequence is CASSVRDRGLYGYTF. CDR3 nucleotides: TGTGCCAGCAGCGTGCGGGACAGGGGCCTCTATGGCTACACCTTC.

The chain recombines TRBV9 with TRBJ2-7; 7 bases are shared with TRBD1. V shed 4 bases and J 0 bases; nucleotides not matched to a gene: 7. CDR1 and CDR2 (germline): SGDLS, YYNGEE. The CDR3 loop spans 15 amino acids. CDR3 nucleotide sequence: TGTGCCAGCAGCCCTTGGGACAGCGCCTCCTACGAGCAGTACTTC. It codes for CASSPWDSASYEQYF.

This clone is a singleton in its sample. The CDR3 sequence: CASSQSLATNYEQYF. The CDR3 DNA is TGTGCCAGCAGCCAGTCCTTAGCGACCAACTACGAGCAGTACTTC. The chain carries TRBV4-2 and TRBJ2-7; TRBD2 might be the D (5 bases). The CDR3 extends over 15 amino acids. Trimming removed 3 bases from V and 3 bases from J, with 15 bases in between. Germline V gives CDR1 LGHNA, CDR2 YNFKEQ.

Only one count was recorded for this clone. The V and J genes are TRBV28 and TRBJ2-7, with TRBD2 matching 7 bases. The V and J ends lost 5 bases and 5 bases, in that order; junction bases with no gene match: 12. Looked up from germline, CDR1 is MDHEN and CDR2 is SYDVKM. This CDR3 has 15 residues. This CDR3 is CASSTSGLLLDEQYF. CDR3 nucleotides: TGTGCCAGCAGTACCTCGGGACTACTCCTCGACGAGCAGTACTTC. Based on the CDR3 plus reference TRBV28 and TRBJ2-7, the full variable domain is DVKVTQSSRYLVKRTGEKVFLECVQDMDHENMFWYRQDPGLGLRLIYFSYDVKMKEKGDIPEGYSVSREKKERFSLILESASTNQTSMYLCASSTSGLLLDEQYFGPGTRLTVT.

The gene calls are TRBV10-1 and TRBJ2-3; 7 bases line up with TRBD1. CDR1 is WNHNN, CDR2 SYGVQD, per germline (reference sequence). V trimming: 3 bases; J trimming: 0 bases; junction bases outside the gene matches: 3. The CDR3 consists of 15 residues. CDR3 loop: CASSDWTGSTDTQYF. The CDR3 DNA follows: TGCGCCAGCAGTGATTGGACAGGTAGCACAGATACGCAGTATTTT.

The chain has TRBV4-1 and TRBJ2-7; 12 bases are a match to TRBD2. Germline loops: CDR1 MGHRA, CDR2 YSYEKL. This CDR3 comprises 17 residues. J lost 6 bases, V lost 6 bases, and 15 bases had no gene match. CDR3 in DNA: TGCGCCAGCAGTCCGAAAAACTCACTAGCGGGAGGCAGCGAGCAGTACTTC. Translated: CASSPKNSLAGGSEQYF.

V and J are TRBV2 and TRBJ2-5; tentatively, D is TRBD1 (6 bases). V was clipped by 6 bases and J by 2 bases, with 13 bases between them. The germline CDR1 and CDR2 sequences are SNHLY and FYNNEI. CDR3 length: 14 amino acids. For the CDR3, the DNA is TGTGCCAGCAGCCCCGACAGGAGTCAAGAGACCCAGTACTTC. Translation: CASSPDRSQETQYF.

As to this clone: Other DNA sequences within the sample encode an identical CDR3. This chain links TRBV4-1 with TRBJ1-1; D gene unclear. In germline, CDR1 is MGHRA, CDR2 YSYEKL. Deletions cut 0 bases from V and 1 base from J, with 3 bases between. The CDR3 runs 13 residues. Written as DNA, the CDR3 is TGCGCCAGCAGCCAAGACTCGAACACTGAAGCTTTCTTT. It translates to CASSQDSNTEAFF.

The chain joins TRBV12-2 to TRBJ2-1; the table assigns TRBD1, which was not confirmed against the DNA. TRBV12-2 is recorded as a pseudogene. There are 18 residues in the CDR3. CDR3 coding DNA: TGTGCAAGTCGCCCCCCGGGACAGGGTGGATTTCGCGGGGATGAGCAGTTCTTC. Amino acid sequence: CASRPPGQGGFRGDEQFF.

This chain joins TRBV4-3 and TRBJ1-3; 7 nucleotides agree with TRBD1. Germline loops: CDR1 LGHNA, CDR2 YSLEER. CDR3 size: 16 residues. Losses at the gene ends were 5 bases for V and 3 bases for J; bases not matched to a gene: 10. CDR3 DNA sequence: TGCGCCAGCAGCGCCTCAGGGGGAAGCTTTGGAAACACCATATATTTT. The encoded protein is CASSASGGSFGNTIYF.